This TCR beta chain is drawn from a study of shared clonotypes between healthy human individuals. On this clone: The antigen is not known.

The method was immunoSEQ multiplex PCR; TCRdb's version includes in-frame clones alone and lacks a portion of them. The table shows around 2.3 million clones, with 90% to 96% occurring only once. Trimming removed 4 bases from V and 4 bases from J; junction bases left unmatched: 7. The CDR3 covers 15 residues. Germline values: CDR1 MNHEY, CDR2 SVGAGI. General observations from the study: Naive subsets usually exceeded memory subsets in estimated richness.

The source of this sequence is a man younger than 35 in good health. The sequencing sample was made of naive CD4+ T cells sorted from blood. Subset of the sample: CD45RA+ positively selected. V gene TRBV6-5 combines with J gene TRBJ1-2; 9 positions agree with TRBD1. This CDR3 is CASSWGQGPTYGYTF. Written as DNA, the CDR3 is TGTGCCAGCAGTTGGGGACAGGGACCGACCTATGGCTACACCTTC.